Listed here are 2 T cell receptor beta chains from one sample, sequenced in a study of blood T cells in healthy people across ages. A sample-barcoded 5' primer and a J-beta primer mix were used in a second PCR of roughly 6 to 11 cycles. TCRdb reanalysed the 5' RACE reads using MiXCR and keeps one entry per CDR3 protein. This table holds hundreds of thousands of distinct CDR3 sequences, 45% to 50% found once. The sample taken for sequencing was blood. The receptors come from a woman between 55 and 75 years old in good health.

CDR3: CATSDSGTVSSTDTQYF. The CDR3 DNA reads TGTGCCACCAGTGATTCTGGGACCGTGTCTAGCACAGATACGCAGTATTTT. The chain joins TRBV24-1 to TRBJ2-3; D is perhaps TRBD1 or TRBD2 (5 bases each). The germline V gene has CDR1 KGHDR and CDR2 SFDVKD. This CDR3 is built from 17 residues. The V end was cut by 2 bases, the J end by 0 bases, with 14 bases between.

Only a few counts were recorded for this clonotype. The V gene is TRBV29-1, the J gene TRBJ2-1; possibly TRBD2 for D (5 bases). The CDR3 length is 12 residues. Trimming took off 4 bases at V and 6 bases at J, with 10 bases between the two ends. The V gene's germline CDR1 is SQVTM and CDR2 ANQGSEA. The CDR3 is CSVAPGFNEQFF. For the CDR3, the DNA is TGCAGCGTTGCGCCGGGGTTCAATGAGCAGTTCTTC.